The 2 T cell receptor beta chains below all came from one sample that was sequenced in a study of identical twins. One entry per CDR3 protein, called by TCRdb with MiXCR from the 5' RACE reads. Of around 1.7 million distinct CDR3 sequences listed, about 31% are singletons. Sequenced: cord blood. The receptors shown here come from a newborn girl in good health.

A note on this clonotype: A much larger clonotype is one base distant, so this may be a read error. This sequence joins TRBV10-3 and TRBJ2-3; D is unclear. The CDR3 consists of 12 residues. Germline V gene lookup returns CDR1 ENHRY and CDR2 SYGVKD. CDR3 DNA sequence: TGTGCCATCAGTGACGGAACAGATACGCAGTGTTTT. Its protein product is CAISDGTDTQCF.

This clonotype appeared a few times. The chain has TRBV20-1 and TRBJ2-3; D possibly corresponds to TRBD2 (5 bases). Germline CDR1 is DFQATT and CDR2 is SNEGSKA (reference sequence). This CDR3 region has 12 residues. Trimming stripped 5 bases from V and 4 bases from J, with 10 bases between. The CDR3 protein is CSAPRGPDTQYF. CDR3 nucleotide sequence: TGCAGTGCTCCTAGAGGGCCAGATACGCAGTATTTT.